This T cell receptor beta chain was sequenced for a study of blood T cell repertoires in COVID-19. Source study methods: How many nucleated cells were present was estimated from reference gene primer amplification. TCRdb keeps only in-frame clones here, not all; method: immunoSEQ multiplex PCR. The D gene and trimming were derived from the DNA, and the V and J assignments and clone size from that table. The data show 150,000 to 200,000 clones, 86% seen once. The V gene's germline CDR1 is MDHEN and CDR2 SYDVKM. CDR3 length equals 12 residues. Trimming at V came to 6 bases and at J to 13 bases, leaving 9 bases not matched to a gene.

This chain uses TRBV28 with TRBJ1-2, with 9 nucleotides matching TRBD1. The sample taken for sequencing was peripheral blood. This receptor was obtained from a man aged 65 to 79 with acute or convalescent COVID-19. CDR3 loop: CASSRSGQGCTF. CDR3 DNA sequence: TGTGCCAGCAGCCGATCGGGACAGGGATGCACCTTC.